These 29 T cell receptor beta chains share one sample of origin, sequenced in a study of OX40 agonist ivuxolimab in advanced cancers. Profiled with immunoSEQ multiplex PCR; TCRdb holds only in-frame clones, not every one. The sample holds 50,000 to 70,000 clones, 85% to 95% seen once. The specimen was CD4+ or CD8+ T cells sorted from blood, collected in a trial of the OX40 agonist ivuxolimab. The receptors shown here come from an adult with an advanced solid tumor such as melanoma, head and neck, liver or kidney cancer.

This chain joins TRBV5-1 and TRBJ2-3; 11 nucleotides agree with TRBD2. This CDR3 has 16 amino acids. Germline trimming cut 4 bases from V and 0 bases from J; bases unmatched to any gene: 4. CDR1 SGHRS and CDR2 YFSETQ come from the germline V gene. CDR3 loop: CASSPLAGGSTDTQYF. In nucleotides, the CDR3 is TGCGCCAGCAGCCCCCTAGCGGGAGGAAGCACAGATACGCAGTATTTT.

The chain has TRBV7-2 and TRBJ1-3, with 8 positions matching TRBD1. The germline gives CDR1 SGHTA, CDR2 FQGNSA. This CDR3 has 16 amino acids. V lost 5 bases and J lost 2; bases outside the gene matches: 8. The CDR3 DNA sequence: TGTGCCAGCAGCCCGACAGGGGCAGGCACTGGAAACACCATATATTTT. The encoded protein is CASSPTGAGTGNTIYF.

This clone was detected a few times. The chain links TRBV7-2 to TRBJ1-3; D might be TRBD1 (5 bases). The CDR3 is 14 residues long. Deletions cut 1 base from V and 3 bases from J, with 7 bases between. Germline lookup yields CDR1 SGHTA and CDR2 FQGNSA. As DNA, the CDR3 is TGTGCCAGCAGCTTAGGGCAGGGTGGAAACACCATATATTTT. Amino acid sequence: CASSLGQGGNTIYF.

CDR3: CASMVGLGAYQPQHF. The CDR3 DNA follows: TGTGCCAGTATGGTTGGGCTGGGGGCCTATCAGCCCCAGCATTTT. The chain joins TRBV19 to TRBJ1-5, with D tentatively TRBD1 (6 bases). V was cut by 7 bases and J by 5 bases, with 18 bases left in between. CDR3 length: 15 residues. Germline CDR1 is LNHDA and CDR2 is SQIVND (reference sequence).

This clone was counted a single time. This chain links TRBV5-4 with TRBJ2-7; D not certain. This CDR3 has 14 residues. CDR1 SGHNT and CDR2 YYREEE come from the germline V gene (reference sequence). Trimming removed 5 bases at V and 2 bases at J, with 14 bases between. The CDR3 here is CASRKDLGPYEQYF. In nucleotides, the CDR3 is TGTGCCAGCAGAAAGGATCTGGGCCCCTACGAGCAGTACTTC.

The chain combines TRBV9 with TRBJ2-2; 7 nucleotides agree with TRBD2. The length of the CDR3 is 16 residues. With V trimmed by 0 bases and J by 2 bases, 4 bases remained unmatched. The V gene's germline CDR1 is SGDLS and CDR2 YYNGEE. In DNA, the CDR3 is TGTGCCAGCAGCGTAGAACTAGCGAGAAACACCGGGGAGCTGTTTTTT. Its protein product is CASSVELARNTGELFF.

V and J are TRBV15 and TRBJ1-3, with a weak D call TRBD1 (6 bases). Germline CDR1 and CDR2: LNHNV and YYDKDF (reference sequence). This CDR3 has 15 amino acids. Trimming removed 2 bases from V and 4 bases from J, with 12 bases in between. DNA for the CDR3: TGTGCCACCAGCAGAATGCAGGGGCAAGGAAACACCATATATTTT. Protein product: CATSRMQGQGNTIYF.

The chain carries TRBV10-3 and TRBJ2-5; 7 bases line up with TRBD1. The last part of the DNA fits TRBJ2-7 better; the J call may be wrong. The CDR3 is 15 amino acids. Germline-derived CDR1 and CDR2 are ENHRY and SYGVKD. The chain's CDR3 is CAISDPGQVSYEQYF. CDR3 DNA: TGTGCCATCAGTGACCCCGGACAGGTTTCCTACGAGCAGTACTTC.

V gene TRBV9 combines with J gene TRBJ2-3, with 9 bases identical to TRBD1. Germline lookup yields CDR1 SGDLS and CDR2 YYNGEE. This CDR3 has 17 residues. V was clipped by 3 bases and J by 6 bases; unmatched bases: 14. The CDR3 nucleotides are TGTGCCAGCAGCGCGCCCAAGACCGGGACAGGGTCGGATACGCAGTATTTT. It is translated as CASSAPKTGTGSDTQYF.

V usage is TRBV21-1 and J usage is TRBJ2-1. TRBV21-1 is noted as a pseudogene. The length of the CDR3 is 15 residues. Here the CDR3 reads CASITTLGRTWWQFF. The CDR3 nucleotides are TGTGCCAGCATCACTACCTTGGGACGGACCTGGTGGCAGTTCTTC.

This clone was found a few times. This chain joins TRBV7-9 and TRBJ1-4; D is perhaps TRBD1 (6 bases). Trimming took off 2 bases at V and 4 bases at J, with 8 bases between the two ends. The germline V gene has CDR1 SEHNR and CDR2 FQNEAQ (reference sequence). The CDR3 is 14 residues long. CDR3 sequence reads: CASSLQGYNEKLFF. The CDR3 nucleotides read TGTGCCAGCAGCTTACAGGGGTATAATGAAAAACTGTTTTTT.

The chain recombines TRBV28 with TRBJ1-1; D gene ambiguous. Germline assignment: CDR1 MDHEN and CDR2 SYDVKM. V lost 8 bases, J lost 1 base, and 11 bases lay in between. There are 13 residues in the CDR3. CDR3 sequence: CASAGFRNTEAFF. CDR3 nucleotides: TGTGCCAGCGCCGGATTTCGGAACACTGAAGCTTTCTTT.

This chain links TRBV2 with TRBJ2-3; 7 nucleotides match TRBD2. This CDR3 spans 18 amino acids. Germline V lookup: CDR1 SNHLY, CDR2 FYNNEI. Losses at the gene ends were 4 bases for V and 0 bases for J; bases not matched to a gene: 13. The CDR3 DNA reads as TGTGCCAGCAGTGTAGGGCGGGAGCTCGCCGCTAGCACAGATACGCAGTATTTT. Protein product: CASSVGRELAASTDTQYF.

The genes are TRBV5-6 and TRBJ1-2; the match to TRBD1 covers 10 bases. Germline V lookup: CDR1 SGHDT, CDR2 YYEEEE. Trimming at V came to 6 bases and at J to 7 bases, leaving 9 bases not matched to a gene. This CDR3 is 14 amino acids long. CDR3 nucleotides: TGTGCCAGCACCAAAAGGGACAGGGGAGCTGGCTACACCTTC. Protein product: CASTKRDRGAGYTF.

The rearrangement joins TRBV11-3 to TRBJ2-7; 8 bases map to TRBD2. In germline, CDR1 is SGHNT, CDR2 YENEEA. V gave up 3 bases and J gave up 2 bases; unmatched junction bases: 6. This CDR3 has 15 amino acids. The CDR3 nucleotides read TGTGCCAGCAGCTTCCAGCGGGAGCCGACCTACGAGCAGTACTTC. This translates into CASSFQREPTYEQYF.

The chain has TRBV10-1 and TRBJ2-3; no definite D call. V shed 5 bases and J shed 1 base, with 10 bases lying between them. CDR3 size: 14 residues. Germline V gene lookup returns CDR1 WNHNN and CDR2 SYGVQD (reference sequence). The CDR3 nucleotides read TGCGCCAGCAGTCAACTGAGCCGCACAGATACGCAGTATTTT. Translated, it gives CASSQLSRTDTQYF.

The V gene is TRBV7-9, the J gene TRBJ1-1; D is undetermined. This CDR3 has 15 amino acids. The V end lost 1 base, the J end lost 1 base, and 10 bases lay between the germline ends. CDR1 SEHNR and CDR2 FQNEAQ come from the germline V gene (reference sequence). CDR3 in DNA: TGTGCCAGCAGCTTAGATGGCAGGCGGAACACTGAAGCTTTCTTT. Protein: CASSLDGRRNTEAFF.

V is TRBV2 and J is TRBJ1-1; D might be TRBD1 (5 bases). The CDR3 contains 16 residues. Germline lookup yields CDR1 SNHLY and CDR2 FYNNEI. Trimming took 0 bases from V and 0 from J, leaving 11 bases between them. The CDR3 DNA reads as TGTGCCAGCAGTGAAGCTCAGGGAGGAATGAACACTGAAGCTTTCTTT. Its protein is CASSEAQGGMNTEAFF.

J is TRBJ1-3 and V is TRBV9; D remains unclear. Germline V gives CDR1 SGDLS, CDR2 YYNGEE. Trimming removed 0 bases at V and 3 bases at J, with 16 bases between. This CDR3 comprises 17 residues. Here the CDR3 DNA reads TGTGCCAGCAGCGTAGGGCGGACCCCGTCGGTTGGAAACACCATATATTTT. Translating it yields CASSVGRTPSVGNTIYF.

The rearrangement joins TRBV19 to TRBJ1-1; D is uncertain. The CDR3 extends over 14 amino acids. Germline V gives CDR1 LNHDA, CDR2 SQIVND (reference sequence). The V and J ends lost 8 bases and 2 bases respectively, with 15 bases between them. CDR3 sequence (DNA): TGTGCCAGTCGACTCGAGGGTTTTAACACTGAAGCTTTCTTT. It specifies CASRLEGFNTEAFF.

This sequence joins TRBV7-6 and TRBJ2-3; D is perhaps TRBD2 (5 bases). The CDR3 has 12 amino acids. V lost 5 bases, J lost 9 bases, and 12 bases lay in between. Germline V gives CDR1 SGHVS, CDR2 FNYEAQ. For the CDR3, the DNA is TGTGCCAGCAGCCCGACGGAGGCAACGCAGTATTTT. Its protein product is CASSPTEATQYF. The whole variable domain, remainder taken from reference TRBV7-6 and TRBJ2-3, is GAGVSQSPRYKVTKRGQDVALRCDPISGHVSLYWYRQALGQGPEFLTYFNYEAQQDKSGLPNDRFSAERPEGSISTLTIQRTEQRDSAMYRCASSPTEATQYFGPGTRLTVL.

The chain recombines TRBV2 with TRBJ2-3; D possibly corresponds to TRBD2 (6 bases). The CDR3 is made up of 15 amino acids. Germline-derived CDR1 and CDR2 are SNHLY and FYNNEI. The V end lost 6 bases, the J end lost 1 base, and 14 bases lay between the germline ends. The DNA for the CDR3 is TGTGCCAGCAGAGAATGGAGGGACGGCACAGATACGCAGTATTTT. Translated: CASREWRDGTDTQYF. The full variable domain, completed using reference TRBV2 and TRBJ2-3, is EPEVTQTPSHQVTQMGQEVILRCVPISNHLYFYWYRQILGQKVEFLVSFYNNEISEKSEIFDDQFSVERPDGSNFTLKIRSTKLEDSAMYFCASREWRDGTDTQYFGPGTRLTVL.

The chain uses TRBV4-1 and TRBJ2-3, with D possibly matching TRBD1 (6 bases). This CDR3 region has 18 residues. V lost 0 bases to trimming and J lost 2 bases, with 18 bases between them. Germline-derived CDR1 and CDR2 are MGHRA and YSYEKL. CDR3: CASSQELGRGSHTDTQYF. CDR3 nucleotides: TGCGCCAGCAGCCAAGAATTAGGTAGGGGGTCACACACAGATACGCAGTATTTT.

This CDR3 reads CASSIEGTSGRNEQYF. CDR3 DNA: TGTGCCAGTAGTATAGAAGGGACTAGCGGGAGGAACGAGCAGTACTTC. The V gene is TRBV19, the J gene TRBJ2-7; 15 positions agree with TRBD2. The CDR3 loop spans 16 amino acids. J gave up 5 bases and V 0 bases, and 2 bases lay outside the gene matches. Germline CDR1 is LNHDA and CDR2 is SQIVND (reference sequence).

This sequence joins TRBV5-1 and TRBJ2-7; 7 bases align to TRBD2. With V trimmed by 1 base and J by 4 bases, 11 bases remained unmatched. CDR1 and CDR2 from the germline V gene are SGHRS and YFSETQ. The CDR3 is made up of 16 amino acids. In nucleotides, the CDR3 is TGCGCCAGCAGCTTGATGGCGGGAGATAGTTCGTACGAGCAGTACTTC. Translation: CASSLMAGDSSYEQYF.

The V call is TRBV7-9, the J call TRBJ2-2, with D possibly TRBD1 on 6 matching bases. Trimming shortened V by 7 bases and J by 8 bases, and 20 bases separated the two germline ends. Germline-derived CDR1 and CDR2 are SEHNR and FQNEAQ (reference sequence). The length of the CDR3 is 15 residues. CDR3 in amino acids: CASNYATGLSGELFF. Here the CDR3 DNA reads TGTGCCAGCAACTATGCAACAGGGTTGTCGGGGGAGCTGTTTTTT.

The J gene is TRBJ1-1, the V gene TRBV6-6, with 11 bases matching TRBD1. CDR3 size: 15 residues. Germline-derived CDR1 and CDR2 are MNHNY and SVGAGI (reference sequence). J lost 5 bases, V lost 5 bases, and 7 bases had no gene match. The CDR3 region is CASSLWTGGKTEAFF. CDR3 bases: TGTGCCAGCAGTCTCTGGACAGGGGGCAAGACTGAAGCTTTCTTT.

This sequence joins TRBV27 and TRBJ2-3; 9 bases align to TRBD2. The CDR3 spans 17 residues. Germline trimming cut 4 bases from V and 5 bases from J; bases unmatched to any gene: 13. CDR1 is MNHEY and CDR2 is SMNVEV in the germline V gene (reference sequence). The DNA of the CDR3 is TGTGCCAGCAGTTCCCCCTATAGCGGGAGAGAGAGAGATACGCAGTATTTT. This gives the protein CASSSPYSGRERDTQYF.

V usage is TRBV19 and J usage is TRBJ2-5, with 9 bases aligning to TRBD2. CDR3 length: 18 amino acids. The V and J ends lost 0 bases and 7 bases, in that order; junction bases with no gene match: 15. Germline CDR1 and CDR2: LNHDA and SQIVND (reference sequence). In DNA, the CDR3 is TGTGCCAGTAGTATAGACTCCCCTAGCGGGATTGGGGAAGGGACCCAGTACTTC. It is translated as CASSIDSPSGIGEGTQYF.